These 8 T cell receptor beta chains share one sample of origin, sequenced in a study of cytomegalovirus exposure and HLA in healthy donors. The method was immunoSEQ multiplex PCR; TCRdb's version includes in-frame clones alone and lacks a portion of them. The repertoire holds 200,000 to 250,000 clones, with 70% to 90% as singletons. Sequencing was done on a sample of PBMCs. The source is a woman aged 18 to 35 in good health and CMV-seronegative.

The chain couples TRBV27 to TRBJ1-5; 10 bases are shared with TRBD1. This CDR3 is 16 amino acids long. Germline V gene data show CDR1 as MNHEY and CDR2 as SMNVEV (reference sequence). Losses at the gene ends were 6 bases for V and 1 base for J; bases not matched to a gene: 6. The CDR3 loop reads CASRNWTGGSNQPQHF. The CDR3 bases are TGTGCCAGCAGGAACTGGACAGGGGGAAGCAATCAGCCCCAGCATTTT.

CDR3 bases: TGTGCCAGCAGTGAATCGGGACGGGGGGACAGTGAGCAGTACTTC. It yields the protein CASSESGRGDSEQYF. The chain employs TRBV2 and TRBJ2-7; D may correspond to TRBD1 or TRBD2 (7 bases each). This CDR3 is 15 amino acids long. The germline CDR1 and CDR2 sequences are SNHLY and FYNNEI. V gave up 2 bases and J gave up 7 bases, with 18 bases separating them.

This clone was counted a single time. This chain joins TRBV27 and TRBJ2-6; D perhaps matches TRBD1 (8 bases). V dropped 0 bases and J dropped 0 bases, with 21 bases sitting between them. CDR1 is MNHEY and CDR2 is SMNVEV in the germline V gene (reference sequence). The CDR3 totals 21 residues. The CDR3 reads CASSLSMTGEGAYSGANVLTF. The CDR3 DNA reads TGTGCCAGCAGTTTATCGATGACAGGGGAGGGGGCCTACTCTGGGGCCAACGTCCTGACTTTC.

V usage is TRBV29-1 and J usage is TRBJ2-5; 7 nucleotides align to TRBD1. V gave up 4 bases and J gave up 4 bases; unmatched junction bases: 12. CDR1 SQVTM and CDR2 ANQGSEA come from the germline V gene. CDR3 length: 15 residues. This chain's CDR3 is CSVAGPPGGRETQYF. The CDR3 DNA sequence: TGCAGCGTTGCGGGCCCCCCAGGGGGAAGAGAGACCCAGTACTTC.

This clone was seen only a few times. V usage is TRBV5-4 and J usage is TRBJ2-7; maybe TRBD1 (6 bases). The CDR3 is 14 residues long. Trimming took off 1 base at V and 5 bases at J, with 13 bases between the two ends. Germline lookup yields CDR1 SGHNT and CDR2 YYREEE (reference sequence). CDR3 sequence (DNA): TGTGCCAGCAGCTTGAACAGGGTAATCAACGAGCAGTACTTC. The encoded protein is CASSLNRVINEQYF. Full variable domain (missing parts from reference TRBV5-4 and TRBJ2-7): ETGVTQSPTHLIKTRGQQVTLRCSSQSGHNTVSWYQQALGQGPQFIFQYYREEENGRGNFPPRFSGLQFPNYSSELNVNALELDDSALYLCASSLNRVINEQYFGPGTRLTVT.

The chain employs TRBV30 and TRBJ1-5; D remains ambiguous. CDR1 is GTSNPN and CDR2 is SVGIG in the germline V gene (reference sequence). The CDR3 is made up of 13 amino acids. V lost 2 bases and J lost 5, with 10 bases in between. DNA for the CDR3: TGTGCCTGGAGTTTTGGAGATTATCAGCCCCAGCATTTT. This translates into CAWSFGDYQPQHF.

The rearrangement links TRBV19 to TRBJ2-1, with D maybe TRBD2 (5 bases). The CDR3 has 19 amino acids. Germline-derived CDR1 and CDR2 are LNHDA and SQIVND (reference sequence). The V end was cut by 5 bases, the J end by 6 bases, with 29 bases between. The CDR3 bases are TGTGCCAGTAGTGAATGGCTGGCCCGCGGGTCTCCGATGGCCAATGAGCAGTTCTTC. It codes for CASSEWLARGSPMANEQFF.

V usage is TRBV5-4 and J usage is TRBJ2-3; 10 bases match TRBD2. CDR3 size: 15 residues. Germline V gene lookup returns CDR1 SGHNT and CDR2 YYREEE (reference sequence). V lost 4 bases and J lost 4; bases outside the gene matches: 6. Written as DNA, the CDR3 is TGTGCCAGCAGCCAGCGGGGGGGCCGAGCAGATACGCAGTATTTT. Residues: CASSQRGGRADTQYF.